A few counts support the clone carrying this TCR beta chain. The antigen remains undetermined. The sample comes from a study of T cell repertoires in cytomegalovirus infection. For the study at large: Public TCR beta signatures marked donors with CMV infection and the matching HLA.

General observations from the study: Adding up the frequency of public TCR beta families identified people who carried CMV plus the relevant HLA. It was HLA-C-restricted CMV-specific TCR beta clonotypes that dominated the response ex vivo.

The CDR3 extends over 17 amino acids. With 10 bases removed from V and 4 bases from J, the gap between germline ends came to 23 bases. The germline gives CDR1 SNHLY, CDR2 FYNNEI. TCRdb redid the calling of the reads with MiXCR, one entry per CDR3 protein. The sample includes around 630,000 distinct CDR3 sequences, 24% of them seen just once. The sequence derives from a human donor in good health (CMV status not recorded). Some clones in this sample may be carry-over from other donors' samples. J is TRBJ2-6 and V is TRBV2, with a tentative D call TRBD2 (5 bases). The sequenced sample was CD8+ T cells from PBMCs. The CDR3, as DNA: TGTGCCACCCCGGGGAACAGTCTTTCTCTGGGGGCCAACGTCCTGACTTTC. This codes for CATPGNSLSLGANVLTF.